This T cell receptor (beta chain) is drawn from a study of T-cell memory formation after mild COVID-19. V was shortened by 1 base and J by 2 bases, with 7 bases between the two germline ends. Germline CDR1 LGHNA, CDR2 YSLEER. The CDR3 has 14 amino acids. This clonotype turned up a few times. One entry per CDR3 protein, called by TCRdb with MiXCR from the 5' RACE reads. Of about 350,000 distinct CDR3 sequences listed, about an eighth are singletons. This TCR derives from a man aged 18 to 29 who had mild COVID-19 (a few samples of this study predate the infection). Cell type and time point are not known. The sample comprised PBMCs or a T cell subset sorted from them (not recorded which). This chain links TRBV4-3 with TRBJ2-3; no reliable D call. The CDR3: CASSQGRFTDTQYF. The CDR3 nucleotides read TGCGCCAGCAGCCAAGGACGGTTCACAGATACGCAGTATTTT.